Listed below are T cell receptor beta chains from one sample, sequenced in a study of blood T cell repertoires in COVID-19. TCRdb's table, derived via immunoSEQ multiplex PCR, lists solely in-frame clones and lacks some. The sample contains under 350,000 clones, roughly nine tenths of which appear only once. What was sequenced was PBMCs or T cells enriched from blood (not recorded which). The source of these receptors is a woman aged 40-49 years who had recovered from COVID-19. Each CDR3 is given with its conserved first and last residue.

j_call,v_call,cdr3_aa
TRBJ1-3,TRBV19,CASSWDSRSGNTIYF
TRBJ2-1,TRBV5-1,CASSLGTGGLNEQFF
TRBJ2-7,TRBV18,CASSPTGGTMPYEQYF
TRBJ2-2,TRBV2,CASREDRGWTGELFF
TRBJ2-1,TRBV6-2/TRBV6-3,CASSRGLDPVYNEQFF
TRBJ1-6,TRBV9,CASSAEDRLGSPLHF
TRBJ2-5,TRBV7-9,CASSSPRDRAFQETQYF
TRBJ2-5,TRBV7-2,CASSRGGAQETQYF
TRBJ2-3,TRBV5-1,CASSLEGGTDTQYF
TRBJ2-1,TRBV6-2/TRBV6-3,CASSYASGGVKQGNEQFF
TRBJ2-5,TRBV9,CASSDGQGALMGETQYF
TRBJ2-5,TRBV10-2,CASSGHLQETQYF
TRBJ2-7,TRBV27,CASSLIEGSYEQYF
TRBJ1-5,TRBV18,CASSPVSGGNQPQHF
TRBJ1-1,TRBV9,CASSVATSGRDTEAFF
TRBJ1-5,TRBV11-3,CASSPWGGSQPQHF
TRBJ1-2,TRBV5-4,CASSFGQRSNYGYTF
TRBJ2-5,TRBV11-2,CASSPGLAAGGLETQYF
TRBJ2-7,TRBV5-1,CASSPGSGGPEEQYF
TRBJ1-3,TRBV7-9,CATQGSSGNTIYF
TRBJ1-1,TRBV6-5,CASMGQLGMNTEAFF
TRBJ2-7,TRBV27,CASSNTVTYEQYF
TRBJ1-2,TRBV20-1,CSASDGHLYGYTF
TRBJ1-1,TRBV5-6,CASSLVWDRVIGTEAFF
TRBJ1-3,TRBV19,CASSIVARGQGNTIYF
TRBJ2-3,TRBV2,CASSVAGTSLTDTQYF
TRBJ2-4,TRBV27,CASSLGGSKNIQYF
TRBJ1-4,TRBV7-9,CASSLIGTGGEKLFF
TRBJ1-1,TRBV5-1,CASSRDGGGPNTEAFF
TRBJ2-5,TRBV27,CASSSRGTRETQYF